Listed below are T cell receptor beta chains from one sample, sequenced in a study of blood T cell repertoires in COVID-19. The data were produced by immunoSEQ multiplex PCR, yet TCRdb's version contains in-frame clones alone and is incomplete. This sample has approximately 340,000 clones, with around 83% found just once. The source material was peripheral blood. The receptor source for this set is a man aged 25 to 40 with active or convalescent COVID-19. CDR3s include the opening cysteine and the closing phenylalanine or tryptophan. The order of the fields is clone size, J gene, V gene, D gene, CDR3 protein, CDR3 DNA. The D gene is left open where the match is weak. Expanded clones are given a class, and other clones once, few, many or no size at all.

clone size: -; J gene: TRBJ1-4; V gene: TRBV15; D gene: TRBD1; CDR3 protein: CATSRGRDRNEKLFF; CDR3 DNA: TGTGCCACCAGCAGAGGCCGGGACAGGAATGAAAAACTGTTTTTT
clone size: -; J gene: TRBJ2-2; V gene: TRBV4-3; D gene: TRBD1; CDR3 protein: CASSQEQGAVSGELFF; CDR3 DNA: TGCGCCAGCAGCCAAGAACAGGGGGCCGTGAGCGGGGAGCTGTTTTTT
clone size: -; J gene: TRBJ2-5; V gene: TRBV4-1; D gene: -; CDR3 protein: CASSQGLWGETQYF; CDR3 DNA: TGCGCCAGCAGCCAGGGACTTTGGGGGGAGACCCAGTACTTC
clone size: -; J gene: TRBJ1-1; V gene: TRBV5-4; D gene: -; CDR3 protein: CASSETGQLNTEAFF; CDR3 DNA: TGTGCCAGCAGCGAAACGGGACAACTGAACACTGAAGCTTTCTTT
clone size: -; J gene: TRBJ2-5; V gene: TRBV29-1; D gene: -; CDR3 protein: CSVEIPRVLEQETQYF; CDR3 DNA: TGCAGCGTTGAAATCCCCCGGGTTCTGGAACAAGAGACCCAGTACTTC
clone size: -; J gene: TRBJ1-6; V gene: TRBV5-4; D gene: -; CDR3 protein: CASSLRGGHGNSPLHF; CDR3 DNA: TGTGCCAGCAGCTTGAGAGGGGGTCATGGGAATTCACCCCTCCACTTT
clone size: -; J gene: TRBJ1-1; V gene: TRBV27; D gene: -; CDR3 protein: CASSFLANTEAFF; CDR3 DNA: TGTGCCAGCAGTTTTTTGGCTAACACTGAAGCTTTCTTT
clone size: -; J gene: TRBJ2-1; V gene: TRBV15; D gene: TRBD2; CDR3 protein: CATSLGLAGKNEQFF; CDR3 DNA: TGTGCCACCAGCCTGGGACTAGCGGGGAAGAATGAGCAGTTCTTC
clone size: many; J gene: TRBJ2-7; V gene: TRBV5-4; D gene: -; CDR3 protein: CASSSASSYEQYF; CDR3 DNA: TGTGCCAGCAGCTCCGCTAGCTCCTACGAGCAGTACTTC
clone size: -; J gene: TRBJ2-3; V gene: TRBV11-3; D gene: TRBD2; CDR3 protein: CASSLGLAGGLDTQYF; CDR3 DNA: TGTGCCAGCAGCTTAGGACTAGCGGGGGGGTTGGATACGCAGTATTTT
clone size: -; J gene: TRBJ2-2; V gene: TRBV7-3; D gene: -; CDR3 protein: CASSKGTLGGELFF; CDR3 DNA: TGTGCCAGCAGCAAGGGGACTCTAGGTGGGGAGCTGTTTTTT
clone size: -; J gene: TRBJ1-5; V gene: TRBV6-1; D gene: -; CDR3 protein: CASSESWGGRGNQPQHF; CDR3 DNA: TGTGCCAGCAGTGAGAGTTGGGGGGGGAGGGGTAATCAGCCCCAGCATTTT
clone size: -; J gene: TRBJ2-5; V gene: TRBV15; D gene: -; CDR3 protein: CATSRGPGKETQYF; CDR3 DNA: TGTGCCACCAGCAGAGGCCCGGGGAAAGAGACCCAGTACTTC
clone size: few; J gene: TRBJ1-3; V gene: TRBV29-1; D gene: -; CDR3 protein: CSVDGQSGGNTIYF; CDR3 DNA: TGCAGCGTTGATGGACAGTCTGGAGGAAACACCATATATTTT
clone size: -; J gene: TRBJ2-3; V gene: TRBV7-9; D gene: -; CDR3 protein: CASSLSLADTQYF; CDR3 DNA: TGTGCCAGCAGCTTATCACTAGCAGATACGCAGTATTTT
clone size: -; J gene: TRBJ1-2; V gene: TRBV29-1; D gene: TRBD1; CDR3 protein: CSTTRGLGYGYTF; CDR3 DNA: TGCAGCACCACCAGGGGGCTTGGCTATGGCTACACCTTC
clone size: few; J gene: TRBJ1-2; V gene: TRBV24-1; D gene: TRBD1; CDR3 protein: CATSDRGTDGYTF; CDR3 DNA: TGTGCCACCAGTGATAGGGGGACAGATGGCTACACCTTC
clone size: -; J gene: TRBJ2-1; V gene: TRBV18; D gene: -; CDR3 protein: CASSPPNERGWNDNEQFF; CDR3 DNA: TGTGCCAGCTCACCACCAAATGAGAGAGGGTGGAATGACAATGAGCAGTTCTTC
clone size: -; J gene: TRBJ1-2; V gene: TRBV12-3/TRBV12-4; D gene: TRBD1; CDR3 protein: CASSQDRGHGYTF; CDR3 DNA: TGTGCCAGCAGCCAGGACAGGGGGCATGGCTACACCTTC
clone size: -; J gene: TRBJ2-5; V gene: TRBV7-2; D gene: TRBD2; CDR3 protein: CASSSRTSGFGETQYF; CDR3 DNA: TGTGCCAGCAGCTCCCGGACTAGCGGGTTTGGGGAGACCCAGTACTTC
clone size: -; J gene: TRBJ2-7; V gene: TRBV6-6; D gene: -; CDR3 protein: CASSYSAEPTKQYF; CDR3 DNA: TGTGCCAGCAGTTACTCAGCGGAGCCTACGAAGCAGTACTTC